This TCR beta chain was sequenced for a study of blood T cell repertoires in COVID-19. Study as a whole: Acute and convalescent COVID-19 samples came from the United States, Italy and Spain.

The germline V gene encodes CDR1 MNHNY and CDR2 SVGAGI (reference sequence). V lost 5 bases, J lost 7 bases, and 6 bases stayed unmatched. This CDR3 spans 13 amino acids. Produced via immunoSEQ multiplex PCR; TCRdb's table is partial and in-frame only. The sample has around 130,000 clones; around nine tenths are singletons. Sequencing used peripheral blood. This TCR was recovered from an older man with active COVID-19. The chain combines TRBV6-6 with TRBJ2-7, with 9 bases lining up with TRBD1. The CDR3: CASSAGTGREQYF. The CDR3 coding sequence is TGTGCCAGCAGTGCCGGGACAGGGAGGGAGCAGTACTTC.